These 27 T cell receptor beta chains share one sample of origin, sequenced in a study of CD8+CD57+ T cells in acquired aplastic anemia. The TCR beta profiling, which covered VDJ combination and CDR3 sequence, was carried out using genomic DNA as the template. TCRdb analysed the reads with MiXCR anew, one entry per CDR3 protein. Of roughly 190,000 distinct CDR3 sequences listed, approximately 50% are singletons. Previously, flow cytometry had revealed CD8+CD57+ cell expansion in the patients chosen for sequencing. Sequencing was carried out using sorted CD4+, CD8+, or CD8+CD57+ T cells (not recorded which) from PBMCs. The origin of the receptors is a human donor with aplastic anemia.

The V call is TRBV20-1, the J call TRBJ1-1; 8 bases match TRBD1. V dropped 0 bases and J dropped 5; count of bases not matched to a gene: 5. This CDR3 comprises 14 residues. The V gene's germline CDR1 is DFQATT and CDR2 SNEGSKA (reference sequence). The CDR3: CSARDRRGQTEAFF. The DNA of the CDR3 is TGCAGTGCTAGAGATCGCAGGGGGCAGACTGAAGCTTTCTTT.

This clonotype was seen more than once but under ten times. This chain uses TRBV10-3 with TRBJ1-2; tentative D call: TRBD1 (6 bases). Germline V gene data show CDR1 as ENHRY and CDR2 as SYGVKD. Between the trimmed V and J ends, which lost 1 base and 8 bases, there was a span of 17 bases. The CDR3 consists of 15 residues. In nucleotides, the CDR3 is TGTGCCATCAGTGAGTTGGGACATCCGGCGGGAGGCTACACCTTC. Amino acids: CAISELGHPAGGYTF.

The V and J genes are TRBV11-2 and TRBJ2-7, with TRBD2 matching over 12 bases. This CDR3 is built from 17 residues. The V and J ends lost 4 bases and 5 bases, in that order; junction bases with no gene match: 12. Germline lookup yields CDR1 SGHAT and CDR2 FQNNGV. The CDR3 DNA reads as TGTGCCAGCAGCTCCTGGACTAGCGGGATGCCACTCGACGAGCAGTACTTC. It specifies CASSSWTSGMPLDEQYF.

The chain couples TRBV6-5 to TRBJ2-3, with TRBD1 matching 11 bases. The CDR3 sequence is 13 residues long. V shed 4 bases, J shed 11 bases, and the junction held 5 bases outside the gene matches. The germline CDR1 and CDR2 sequences are MNHEY and SVGAGI. The CDR3 loop reads CASSWTGGLLQYF. The CDR3, as DNA: TGTGCCAGCAGTTGGACAGGGGGCCTTTTGCAGTATTTT.

The chain links TRBV3-1 to TRBJ1-2; tentative D call: TRBD1 (5 bases). This CDR3 region has 16 residues. Germline CDR1 is LGHDT and CDR2 is YNNKEL (reference sequence). Between the trimmed V and J ends, which lost 2 bases and 5 bases, there was a span of 18 bases. The CDR3 spells CASSQPNLPGRYGYTF. In nucleotides, the CDR3 is TGTGCCAGCAGCCAACCCAACCTCCCAGGGAGGTATGGCTACACCTTC.

The J gene is TRBJ2-7, the V gene TRBV10-2; TRBD1 matches at 10 bases. The germline gives CDR1 WSHSY, CDR2 SAAADI. V dropped 9 bases and J dropped 3; count of bases not matched to a gene: 8. The CDR3 covers 14 residues. For the CDR3, the DNA is TGCGCCAGTACTCCGGGACAGGGGAACTACGAGCAGTACTTC. Its translation: CASTPGQGNYEQYF.

The gene calls are TRBV6-5 and TRBJ2-1; TRBD2 matches at 13 bases. The ends lost 7 bases at V and 4 bases at J; junction bases unmatched: 10. CDR1 and CDR2 from the germline V gene are MNHEY and SVGAGI. The CDR3 covers 17 residues. CDR3 sequence: CASTYWTSGRTYNEQFF. The CDR3 nucleotides are TGTGCCAGCACATACTGGACTAGCGGGAGAACGTACAATGAGCAGTTCTTC.

The chain is built from TRBV24-1 and TRBJ1-5; TRBD1 aligns across 9 bases. The length of the CDR3 is 14 residues. Trimming took 9 bases from V and 5 from J; bases not matched to a gene: 7. The germline CDR1 and CDR2 sequences are KGHDR and SFDVKD. Here the CDR3 DNA reads TGTGCCACCGATAGGACAGGGGTTGATCAGCCCCAGCATTTT. It encodes CATDRTGVDQPQHF.

The genes are TRBV20-1 and TRBJ1-1; possibly TRBD1 for D (5 bases). Germline CDR1 and CDR2: DFQATT and SNEGSKA (reference sequence). The CDR3 runs 15 residues. V was pared by 0 bases and J by 5 bases, with 16 bases between. The CDR3 DNA reads TGCAGTGCTAGAGATTACGCGCTAGGGGAGACTGAAGCTTTCTTT. Its translation is CSARDYALGETEAFF.

This clonotype was detected many times. This chain links TRBV25-1 with TRBJ1-2, with D perhaps TRBD1 (6 bases). This CDR3 has 14 residues. Per the germline V gene, CDR1 is MGHDK and CDR2 is SYGVNS. The V end was cut by 6 bases, the J end by 6 bases, with 17 bases between. CDR3 sequence reads: CASSTGPHSDGYTF. CDR3 nucleotide sequence: TGTGCCAGCAGCACAGGGCCACACTCTGATGGCTACACCTTC.

In this sample, this clonotype turned up many times. The chain has TRBV20-1 and TRBJ2-5; 8 nucleotides line up with TRBD1. Germline values: CDR1 DFQATT, CDR2 SNEGSKA (reference sequence). This CDR3 comprises 15 residues. V lost 5 bases and J lost 5; bases outside the gene matches: 13. Here the CDR3 DNA reads TGCAGTGCTTCCGACAGGGGAAGGATCTCGGAGACCCAGTACTTC. Translation: CSASDRGRISETQYF.

This clonotype showed up many times. The V gene is TRBV10-2, the J gene TRBJ2-7; D assignment may be TRBD1 or TRBD2 (5 bases each). CDR1 WSHSY and CDR2 SAAADI come from the germline V gene. The CDR3 totals 17 residues. Trimming removed 3 bases at V and 2 bases at J, with 20 bases between. The CDR3 sequence is CASSDPGTAGGPYEQYF. The CDR3 coding sequence is TGCGCCAGCAGTGACCCCGGGACGGCGGGCGGGCCCTACGAGCAGTACTTC.

This chain connects TRBV2 to TRBJ2-5, with unresolved D. The CDR3 extends over 11 amino acids. In germline, CDR1 is SNHLY, CDR2 FYNNEI. Trimming removed 7 bases at V and 4 bases at J, with 7 bases between. CDR3 residues: CASKNLETQYF. CDR3 coding DNA: TGTGCCAGCAAGAATTTAGAGACCCAGTACTTC.

As regards this clonotype: The junction shows a germline mismatch at one end, possibly a read error. V is TRBV20-1 and J is TRBJ1-5; TRBD1 aligns across 7 bases. CDR1 DFQATT and CDR2 SNEGSKA come from the germline V gene (reference sequence). The CDR3 consists of 15 residues. The DNA for the CDR3 is TGCAGGGCTAGAGAGGGACAGAGGAGCAATCAGCCCCAGCATTTT. Translated: CRAREGQRSNQPQHF.

This chain connects TRBV18 to TRBJ2-5; D is ambiguous. The V gene lost 3 bases and the J gene lost 3 bases, with 11 bases spanning the gap. Germline V gene sequence: CDR1 KGHSH, CDR2 LQKENI. This CDR3 comprises 14 residues. The CDR3 nucleotides are TGTGCCAGCTCACCCGGACCGATCGAAGAGACCCAGTACTTC. Protein sequence: CASSPGPIEETQYF.

This clonotype was detected only a few times. This chain uses TRBV28 with TRBJ2-3; TRBD2 matches 9 bases. Trimming took 5 bases from V and 4 from J; bases not matched to a gene: 13. This CDR3 contains 17 residues. From germline, CDR1 is MDHEN and CDR2 SYDVKM. CDR3 region: CASSHSRGREGSDTQYF. CDR3 DNA sequence: TGTGCCAGCAGTCACTCCCGGGGGCGGGAGGGATCAGATACGCAGTATTTT.

There are a few counts of this clonotype. A much larger clone sits a single nucleotide away, making a read error possible. This sequence joins TRBV2 and TRBJ2-7; D possibly uses TRBD1 or TRBD2 (5 bases each). Germline CDR1 and CDR2: SNHLY and FYNNEI. CDR3 length: 14 amino acids. Trimming cost V 2 bases and J 7 bases, with 15 bases left between them. This CDR3 reads CASSEPGPRGEQYF. DNA for the CDR3: TGTGCCAGCAGTGAACCGGGACCTAGAGGGGAGCAGTACTTC.

The chain employs TRBV25-1 and TRBJ2-3; D remains ambiguous. CDR3 length: 13 residues. The ends were cut back, 7 bases at V and 1 base at J, with 9 bases in the middle. CDR1 and CDR2 from the germline V gene are MGHDK and SYGVNS. The DNA of the CDR3 is TGTGCCAGCAAGGCTGTCGGCACAGATACGCAGTATTTT. It yields the protein CASKAVGTDTQYF. The entire variable domain, with the rest obtained from reference TRBV25-1 and TRBJ2-3, is as follows: EADIYQTPRYLVIGTGKKITLECSQTMGHDKMYWYQQDPGMELHLIHYSYGVNSTEKGDLSSESTVSRIRTEHFPLTLESARPSHTSQYLCASKAVGTDTQYFGPGTRLTVL.

At least ten counts were recorded for this clonotype. The chain links TRBV20-1 to TRBJ2-2, with 11 bases aligning to TRBD2. CDR1 and CDR2 (germline): DFQATT, SNEGSKA (reference sequence). The CDR3 loop spans 16 amino acids. The V and J ends lost 3 bases and 5 bases, in that order; junction bases with no gene match: 8. CDR3 region: CSARPTSGSRTGELFF. The CDR3 DNA sequence: TGCAGTGCTAGGCCTACTAGCGGGAGTCGGACCGGGGAGCTGTTTTTT.

A remark on this clonotype: It may be a read error: a sequence one base away is much more abundant. CDR3 nucleotide sequence: TGTGCCAGCAACAAGGGAGGAGGACAGTCTAATGGAAAACTGTTTTTT. Protein product: CASNKGGGQSNGKLFF. The chain joins TRBV10-1 to TRBJ1-4; perhaps TRBD1 as D (6 bases). The CDR3 length is 16 residues. The germline V gene encodes CDR1 WNHNN and CDR2 SYGVQD (reference sequence).

In this sample, this clonotype turned up a few times. The chain links TRBV7-3 to TRBJ2-3; D unclear. Germline V lookup: CDR1 SGHTA, CDR2 FQGTGA. V was clipped by 0 bases and J by 5 bases, with 6 bases between them. CDR3 size: 13 residues. CDR3 DNA sequence: TGTGCCAGCAGCTTAACTACAGAAGATACGCAGTATTTT. It is translated as CASSLTTEDTQYF.

The genes are TRBV29-1 and TRBJ2-5; D remains unclear. From germline, CDR1 is SQVTM and CDR2 ANQGSEA. CDR3 size: 11 residues. Trimming took 7 bases from V and 1 from J, leaving 7 bases between them. The DNA of the CDR3 is TGCAGCGCCTGGGTCCAAGAGACCCAGTACTTC. It yields the protein CSAWVQETQYF.

The chain recombines TRBV11-2 with TRBJ1-6; the match to TRBD1 covers 7 bases. The CDR3 runs 16 residues. The germline gives CDR1 SGHAT, CDR2 FQNNGV. Trimming at V came to 8 bases and at J to 4 bases, leaving 11 bases not matched to a gene. The CDR3 region has the DNA TGTGCCAGCGGAAACCAGGGGGATTGGTATAATTCACCCCTCCACTTT. Its protein product is CASGNQGDWYNSPLHF.

This chain uses TRBV19 with TRBJ2-5, with 9 nucleotides matching TRBD1. This CDR3 has 14 residues. V dropped 9 bases and J dropped 2; count of bases not matched to a gene: 7. In germline, CDR1 is LNHDA, CDR2 SQIVND (reference sequence). The CDR3 here is CASADRGLQETQYF. The CDR3 nucleotides are TGTGCCAGCGCGGACAGGGGTCTACAAGAGACCCAGTACTTC.

This clonotype was counted between two and nine times. This chain uses TRBV18 with TRBJ2-1, with D possibly being TRBD1 (6 bases). The CDR3 has 16 residues. Trimming shortened V by 1 base and J by 4 bases, and 14 bases separated the two germline ends. Germline loops: CDR1 KGHSH, CDR2 LQKENI. The CDR3 is CASSPLDSSRYNEQFF. CDR3 nucleotide sequence: TGTGCCAGCTCACCACTGGACAGCTCCCGTTACAATGAGCAGTTCTTC.

The sample holds many counts of this clonotype. The gene calls are TRBV6-1 and TRBJ2-3, with TRBD1 as a possible D gene (6 bases). V was shortened by 8 bases and J by 1 base, with 13 bases between the two germline ends. Looked up from germline, CDR1 is MNHNS and CDR2 is SASEGT. This CDR3 contains 14 residues. CDR3 sequence (DNA): TGTGCCAGCGACAGGTCGGTGGGCACAGATACGCAGTATTTT. Translation gives CASDRSVGTDTQYF.

This clonotype was seen a handful of times. The rearrangement links TRBV29-1 to TRBJ2-1; TRBD2 matches at 7 bases. The trim removed 3 bases at V and 0 bases at J, leaving 5 bases unmatched. The CDR3 covers 15 residues. Per germline, CDR1 SQVTM and CDR2 ANQGSEA. The CDR3 reads CSVDGGGSSYNEQFF. The CDR3 nucleotides read TGCAGCGTTGATGGCGGCGGGAGCTCCTACAATGAGCAGTTCTTC.